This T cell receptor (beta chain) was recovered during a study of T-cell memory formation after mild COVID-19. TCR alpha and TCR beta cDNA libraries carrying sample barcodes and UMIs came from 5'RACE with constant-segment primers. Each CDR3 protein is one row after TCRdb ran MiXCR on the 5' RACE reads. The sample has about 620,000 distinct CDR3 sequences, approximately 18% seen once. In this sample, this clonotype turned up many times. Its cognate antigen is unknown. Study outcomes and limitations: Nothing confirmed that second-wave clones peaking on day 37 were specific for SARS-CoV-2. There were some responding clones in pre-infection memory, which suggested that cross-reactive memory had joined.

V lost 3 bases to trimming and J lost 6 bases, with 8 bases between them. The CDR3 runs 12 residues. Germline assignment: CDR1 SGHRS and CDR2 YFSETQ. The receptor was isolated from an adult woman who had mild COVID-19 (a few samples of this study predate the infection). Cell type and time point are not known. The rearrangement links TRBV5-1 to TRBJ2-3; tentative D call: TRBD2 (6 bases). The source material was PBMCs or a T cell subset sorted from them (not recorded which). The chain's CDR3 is CASSSEGDTQYF. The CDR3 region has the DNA TGCGCCAGCAGCTCGGAGGGGGATACGCAGTATTTT.